A selection of T cell receptor beta chains follows, all from one sample in a study of blood T cell repertoires in COVID-19. TCRdb keeps only in-frame clones here, not all; method: immunoSEQ multiplex PCR. Of fewer than 200,000 clones detected, 75% to 85% appear once; the ten largest clones hold roughly 1.4%. Sequencing was performed on peripheral blood. The receptors stem from a human donor in a cohort sampled during active COVID-19. Both conserved end residues are trimmed from each CDR3. The order of the fields is CDR3 protein, V gene, D gene, J gene, CDR3 length. The D gene is left open where the match is weak.

ASSQTGLQETQY TRBV14 . TRBJ2-5 12
ASSPKTGWSHEQY TRBV7-2 TRBD1 TRBJ2-7 13
ASSYDTGGNSYEQY TRBV6-2/TRBV6-3 TRBD2 TRBJ2-7 14
ASSLMSSLNEQY TRBV5-1 . TRBJ2-7 12
ASSLGTGSYEQY TRBV7-3 TRBD1 TRBJ2-7 12
ASSPGLEETQY TRBV27 . TRBJ2-5 11
ASSLGTRIVYSNQPQH TRBV28 . TRBJ1-5 16
ASSATGGGNQPQH TRBV18 TRBD1 TRBJ1-5 13
ASSDPSGGGDTQY TRBV6-4 TRBD2 TRBJ2-3 13
ASSVSETGEQY TRBV10-1 . TRBJ2-7 11
ASSPTGLLSTDTQY TRBV4-2 TRBD2 TRBJ2-3 14
ASRFRGPNTEAF TRBV21-1 . TRBJ1-1 12
ASSLVAGGDTQY TRBV7-2 TRBD2 TRBJ2-3 12
ASSLGEGGYT TRBV5-1 . TRBJ1-2 10
ASSQLAGGPDNEQF TRBV4-2 TRBD2 TRBJ2-1 14
ASSQRGGTNEKLF TRBV3-1/TRBV3-2 . TRBJ1-4 13
ATNTMQGPLH TRBV7-2 . TRBJ1-6 10
ASSREEGPYNSPLH TRBV4-1 . TRBJ1-6 14
ASSLAHGGGGEKLF TRBV7-9 . TRBJ1-4 14
ASSYRGLSTNEKLF TRBV6-5 . TRBJ1-4 14
ASREDTEAF TRBV5-1 . TRBJ1-1 9
ASSTSSRQGHANTIY TRBV7-8 TRBD1 TRBJ1-3 15
ASSLVAGAYQPQH TRBV27 . TRBJ1-5 13
ASSPPSLSYEQY TRBV18 . TRBJ2-7 12
ASRGVYEQY TRBV7-2 TRBD2 TRBJ2-7 9
ATSLRISDTQY TRBV6-5 . TRBJ2-3 11
ASSSRTSGGLNIQY TRBV2 TRBD2 TRBJ2-4 14
ASSSTSGGGKTQY TRBV2 TRBD2 TRBJ2-5 13
ASSPDGGDNQPQH TRBV18 . TRBJ1-5 13
ASSRGTSGGIYEQY TRBV4-1 TRBD2 TRBJ2-7 14
ASTPSGENEQF TRBV6-6 TRBD2 TRBJ2-1 11
ASATGTGVYGYT TRBV27 TRBD1 TRBJ1-2 12
ASSSSGISYEQY TRBV5-4 TRBD2 TRBJ2-7 12
ASRRTGGLNTEAF TRBV19 TRBD1 TRBJ1-1 13
ASSLQGYSYEQY TRBV27 . TRBJ2-7 12
ASSQDLGYEQF TRBV4-3 . TRBJ2-1 11
ASSLGTSYNEQF TRBV7-2 TRBD2 TRBJ2-1 12
ASTKDRWHEQY TRBV7-9 . TRBJ2-7 11
ASSQTGHLNSPLH TRBV5-6 . TRBJ1-6 13
ASSFQAYEQY TRBV7-9 . TRBJ2-7 10
SVGARDQPQH TRBV29-1 . TRBJ1-5 10
SVVQTGTSGYEQY TRBV29-1 TRBD2 TRBJ2-7 13